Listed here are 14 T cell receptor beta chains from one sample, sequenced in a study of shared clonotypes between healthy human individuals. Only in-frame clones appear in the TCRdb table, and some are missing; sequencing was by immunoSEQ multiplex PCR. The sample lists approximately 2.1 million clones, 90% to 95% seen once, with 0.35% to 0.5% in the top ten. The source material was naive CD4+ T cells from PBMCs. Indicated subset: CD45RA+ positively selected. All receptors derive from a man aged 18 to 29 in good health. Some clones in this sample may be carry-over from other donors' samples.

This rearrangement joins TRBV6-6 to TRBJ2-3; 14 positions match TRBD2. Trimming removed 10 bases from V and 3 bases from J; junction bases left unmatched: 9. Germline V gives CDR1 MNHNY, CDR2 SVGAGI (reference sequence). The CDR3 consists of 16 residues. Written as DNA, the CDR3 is TGTGCCACCAAAAAGGGGACTAGCGGGAGAACAGATACGCAGTATTTT. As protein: CATKKGTSGRTDTQYF.

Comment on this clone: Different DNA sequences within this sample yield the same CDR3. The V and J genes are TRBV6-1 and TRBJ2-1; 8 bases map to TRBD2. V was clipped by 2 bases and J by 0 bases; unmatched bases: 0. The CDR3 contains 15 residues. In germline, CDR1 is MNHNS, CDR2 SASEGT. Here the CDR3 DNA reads TGTGCCAGCAGTGAACGGGGGGGCTCCTACAATGAGCAGTTCTTC. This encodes CASSERGGSYNEQFF.

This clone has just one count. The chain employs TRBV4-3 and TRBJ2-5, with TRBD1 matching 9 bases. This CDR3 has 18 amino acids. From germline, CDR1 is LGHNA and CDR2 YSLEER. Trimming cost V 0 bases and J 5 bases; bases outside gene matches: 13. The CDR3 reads CASSQDPASGQGEETQYF. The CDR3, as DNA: TGCGCCAGCAGCCAAGACCCCGCCTCGGGACAGGGTGAGGAGACCCAGTACTTC.

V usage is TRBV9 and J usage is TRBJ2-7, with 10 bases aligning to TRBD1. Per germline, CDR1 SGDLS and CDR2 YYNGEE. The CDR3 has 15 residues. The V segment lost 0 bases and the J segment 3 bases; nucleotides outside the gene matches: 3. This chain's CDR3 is CASSVGGQGVYEQYF. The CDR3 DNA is TGTGCCAGCAGCGTAGGAGGACAGGGGGTCTACGAGCAGTACTTC.

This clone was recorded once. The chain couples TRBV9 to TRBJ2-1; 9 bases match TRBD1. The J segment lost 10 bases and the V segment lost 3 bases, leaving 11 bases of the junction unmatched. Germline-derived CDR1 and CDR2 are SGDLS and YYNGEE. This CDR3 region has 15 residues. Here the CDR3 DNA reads TGTGCCAGCAGCGGTCGACAGGGGGGCGTCCAGGAGCAGTTCTTC. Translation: CASSGRQGGVQEQFF.

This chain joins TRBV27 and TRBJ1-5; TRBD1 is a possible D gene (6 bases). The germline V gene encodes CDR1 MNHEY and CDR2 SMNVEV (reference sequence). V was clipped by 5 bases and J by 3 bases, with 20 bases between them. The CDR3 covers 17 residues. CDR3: CASSNRTGTLLNQPQHF. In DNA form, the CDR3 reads TGTGCCAGCAGTAATAGAACCGGGACATTGCTCAATCAGCCCCAGCATTTT.

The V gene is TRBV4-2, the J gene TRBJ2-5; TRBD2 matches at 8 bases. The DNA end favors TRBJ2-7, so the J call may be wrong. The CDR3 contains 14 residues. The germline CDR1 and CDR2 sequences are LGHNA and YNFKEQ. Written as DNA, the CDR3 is TGTGCCAGCAGCCAAGACGGGAGGGCCCTCGAGCAGTACTTC. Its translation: CASSQDGRALEQYF.

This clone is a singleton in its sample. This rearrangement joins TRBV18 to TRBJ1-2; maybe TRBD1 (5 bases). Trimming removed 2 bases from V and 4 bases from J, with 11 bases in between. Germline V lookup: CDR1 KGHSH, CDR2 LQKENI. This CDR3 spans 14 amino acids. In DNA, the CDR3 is TGTGCCAGCTCACCAGGGGGACTGATCTATGGCTACACCTTC. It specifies CASSPGGLIYGYTF.

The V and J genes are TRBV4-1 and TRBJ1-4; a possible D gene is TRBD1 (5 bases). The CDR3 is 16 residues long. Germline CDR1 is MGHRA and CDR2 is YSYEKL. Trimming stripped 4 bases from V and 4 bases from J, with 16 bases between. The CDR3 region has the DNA TGCGCCAGCAGCCCGTCCCCCGGACACCGTAATGAAAAACTGTTTTTT. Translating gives CASSPSPGHRNEKLFF.

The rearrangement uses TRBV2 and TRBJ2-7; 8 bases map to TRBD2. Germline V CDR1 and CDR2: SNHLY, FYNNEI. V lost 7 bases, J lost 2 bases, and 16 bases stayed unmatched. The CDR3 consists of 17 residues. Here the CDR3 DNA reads TGTGCCAGCACCTTAACTATAGGACTAGCAAACACCTACGAGCAGTACTTC. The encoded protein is CASTLTIGLANTYEQYF.

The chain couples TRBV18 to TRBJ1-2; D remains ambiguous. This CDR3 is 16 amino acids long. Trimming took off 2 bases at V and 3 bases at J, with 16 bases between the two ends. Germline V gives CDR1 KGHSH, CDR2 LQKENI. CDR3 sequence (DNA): TGTGCCAGCTCACCAGGTCCGGGCGGCCCCTACTATGGCTACACCTTC. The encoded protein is CASSPGPGGPYYGYTF.

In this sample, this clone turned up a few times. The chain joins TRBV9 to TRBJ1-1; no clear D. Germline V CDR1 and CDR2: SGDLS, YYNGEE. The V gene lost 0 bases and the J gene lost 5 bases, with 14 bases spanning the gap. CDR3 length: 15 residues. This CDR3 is CASSVGEGRKTEAFF. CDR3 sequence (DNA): TGTGCCAGCAGCGTAGGGGAGGGTCGGAAGACTGAAGCTTTCTTT.

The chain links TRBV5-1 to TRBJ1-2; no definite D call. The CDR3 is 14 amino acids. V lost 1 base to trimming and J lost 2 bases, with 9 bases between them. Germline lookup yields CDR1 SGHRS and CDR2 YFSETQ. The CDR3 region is CASSLSPGNYGYTF. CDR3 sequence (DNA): TGCGCCAGCAGCTTGTCTCCGGGGAACTATGGCTACACCTTC.

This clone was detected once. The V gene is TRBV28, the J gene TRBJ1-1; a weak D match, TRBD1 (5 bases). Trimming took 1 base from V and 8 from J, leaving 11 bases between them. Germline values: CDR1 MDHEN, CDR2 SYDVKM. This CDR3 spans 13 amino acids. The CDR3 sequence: CASSLYRLGEAFF. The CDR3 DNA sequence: TGTGCCAGCAGTTTATACAGGTTGGGCGAAGCTTTCTTT.